Many counts were recorded for the clone carrying this T cell receptor (beta chain). Individual cDNA molecules received unique molecular identifiers during library preparation. TCRdb ran MiXCR on the 5' RACE reads and lists one entry per CDR3 protein. Altogether more than 75,000 distinct CDR3 sequences are present, about 15% being singletons, with the ten largest covering 5% to 7.5%. Trimming stripped 4 bases from V and 4 bases from J, with 16 bases between. The CDR3 is 15 residues long. Germline V gene lookup returns CDR1 SGHNT and CDR2 YYREEE (reference sequence). These data originate in a study of early T cells in non-severe SARS-CoV-2 infection. About the study: Sequenced bulk RNA came from whole blood that was unsorted, and chains were unpaired.

The sequencing sample was made of whole blood. The clonotype comes from an adult who was a healthcare worker with PCR-confirmed SARS-CoV-2 infection or an uninfected control (not recorded which). The chain links TRBV5-4 to TRBJ2-3; possible D gene TRBD2, 6 bases. Here the CDR3 reads CASSPRLARADTQYF. CDR3 in DNA: TGTGCCAGCAGCCCACGGCTAGCGAGGGCAGATACGCAGTATTTT.